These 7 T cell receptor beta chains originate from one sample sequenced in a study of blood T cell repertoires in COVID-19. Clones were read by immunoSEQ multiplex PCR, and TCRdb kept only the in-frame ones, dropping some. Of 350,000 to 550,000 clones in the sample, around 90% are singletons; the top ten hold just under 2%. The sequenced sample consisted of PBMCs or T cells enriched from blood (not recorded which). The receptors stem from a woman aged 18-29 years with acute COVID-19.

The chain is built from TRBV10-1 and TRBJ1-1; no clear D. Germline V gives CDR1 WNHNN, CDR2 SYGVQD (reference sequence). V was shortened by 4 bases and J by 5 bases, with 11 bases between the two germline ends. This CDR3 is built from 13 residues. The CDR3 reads CASSGRRGTEAFF. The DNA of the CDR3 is TGCGCCAGCAGTGGCCGAAGAGGTACTGAAGCTTTCTTT.

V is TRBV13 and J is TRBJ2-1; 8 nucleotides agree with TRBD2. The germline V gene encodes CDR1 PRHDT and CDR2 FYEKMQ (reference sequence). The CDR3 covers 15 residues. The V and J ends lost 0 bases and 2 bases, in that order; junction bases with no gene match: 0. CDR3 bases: TGTGCCAGCAGCTTAGGAGCGGGAGCCTACAATGAGCAGTTCTTC. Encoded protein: CASSLGAGAYNEQFF.

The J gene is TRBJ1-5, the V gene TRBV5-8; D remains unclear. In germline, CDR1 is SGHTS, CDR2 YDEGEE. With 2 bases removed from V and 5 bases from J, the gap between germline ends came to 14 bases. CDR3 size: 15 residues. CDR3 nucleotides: TGTGCCAGCAGCTTCCATCTGGCCGGGGATCAGCCCCAGCATTTT. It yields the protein CASSFHLAGDQPQHF.

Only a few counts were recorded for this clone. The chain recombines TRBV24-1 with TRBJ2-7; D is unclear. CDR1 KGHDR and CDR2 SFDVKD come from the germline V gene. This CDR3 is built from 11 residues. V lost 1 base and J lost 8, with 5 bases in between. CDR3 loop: CATSDLHKQYF. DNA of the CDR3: TGTGCCACCAGTGATTTACACAAGCAGTACTTC.

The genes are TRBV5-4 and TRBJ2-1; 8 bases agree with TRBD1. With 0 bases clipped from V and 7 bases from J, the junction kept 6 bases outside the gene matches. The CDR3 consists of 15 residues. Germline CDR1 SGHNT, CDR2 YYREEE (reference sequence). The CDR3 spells CASSLDRGVRNEQFF. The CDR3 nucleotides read TGTGCCAGCAGCTTGGACAGGGGGGTTAGGAATGAGCAGTTCTTC.

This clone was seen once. CDR3 residues: CASSRIRGRNSPLHF. The CDR3 DNA reads as TGTGCCAGCAGCCGAATCAGGGGCCGAAATTCACCCCTCCACTTT. V gene TRBV11-2 combines with J gene TRBJ1-6; weak D call: TRBD1 (6 bases). This CDR3 is built from 15 residues. Trimming stripped 5 bases from V and 7 bases from J, with 15 bases between. The germline V gene encodes CDR1 SGHAT and CDR2 FQNNGV.

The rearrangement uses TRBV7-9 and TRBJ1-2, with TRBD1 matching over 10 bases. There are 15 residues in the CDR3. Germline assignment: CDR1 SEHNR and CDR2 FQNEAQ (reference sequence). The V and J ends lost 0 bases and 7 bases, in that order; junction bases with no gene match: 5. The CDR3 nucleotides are TGTGCCAGCAGCTTAGCCCAAAGACAGGGGGCTGGCTACACCTTC. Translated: CASSLAQRQGAGYTF. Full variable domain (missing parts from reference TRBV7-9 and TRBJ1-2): DTGVSQNPRHKITKRGQNVTFRCDPISEHNRLYWYRQTLGQGPEFLTYFQNEAQLEKSRLLSDRFSAERPKGSFSTLEIQRTEQGDSAMYLCASSLAQRQGAGYTFGSGTRLTVV.